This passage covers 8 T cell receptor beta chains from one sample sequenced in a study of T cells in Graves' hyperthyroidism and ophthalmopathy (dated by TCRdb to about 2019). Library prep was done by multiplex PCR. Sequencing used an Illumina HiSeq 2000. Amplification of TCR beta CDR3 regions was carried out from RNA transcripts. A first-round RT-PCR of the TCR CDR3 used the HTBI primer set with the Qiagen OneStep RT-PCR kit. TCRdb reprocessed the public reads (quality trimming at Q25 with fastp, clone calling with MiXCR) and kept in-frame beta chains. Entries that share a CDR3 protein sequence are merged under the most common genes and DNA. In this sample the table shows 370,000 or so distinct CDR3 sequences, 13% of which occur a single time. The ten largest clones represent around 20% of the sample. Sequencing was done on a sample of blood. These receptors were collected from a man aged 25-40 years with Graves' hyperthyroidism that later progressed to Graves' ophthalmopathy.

The CDR3 loop reads CASSRTAAGELFF. The CDR3 coding sequence is TGTGCCAGCTCAAGGACCGCAGCCGGGGAGCTGTTTTTT. The gene calls are TRBV14 and TRBJ2-2; no definite D call. Germline CDR1 reads SGHDN; CDR2 reads FVKESK. This CDR3 contains 13 residues. The V and J ends lost 8 bases and 6 bases respectively, with 13 bases between them.

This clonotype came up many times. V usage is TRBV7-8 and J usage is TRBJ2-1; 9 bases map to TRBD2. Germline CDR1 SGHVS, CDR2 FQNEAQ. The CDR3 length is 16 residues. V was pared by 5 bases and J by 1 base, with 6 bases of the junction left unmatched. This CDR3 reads CASSATSGISYNEQFF. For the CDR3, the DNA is TGTGCCAGCAGCGCGACTAGCGGAATTTCCTACAATGAGCAGTTCTTC.

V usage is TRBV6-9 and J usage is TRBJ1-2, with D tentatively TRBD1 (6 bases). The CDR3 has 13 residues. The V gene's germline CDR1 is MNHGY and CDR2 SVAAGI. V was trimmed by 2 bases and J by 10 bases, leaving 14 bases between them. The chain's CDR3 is CASSYQGHTPYTF. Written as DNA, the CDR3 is TGTGCCAGCAGTTATCAGGGGCACACCCCCTACACCTTC.

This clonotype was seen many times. Written as DNA, the CDR3 is TGCGCCAGCAGCCTGGGACTAGCGAGACAAGAGACCCAGTACTTC. It yields the protein CASSLGLARQETQYF. This chain joins TRBV4-1 and TRBJ2-5; 10 nucleotides agree with TRBD2. This CDR3 contains 15 residues. The V and J ends lost 4 bases and 2 bases, in that order; junction bases with no gene match: 4. Germline V gene lookup returns CDR1 MGHRA and CDR2 YSYEKL.

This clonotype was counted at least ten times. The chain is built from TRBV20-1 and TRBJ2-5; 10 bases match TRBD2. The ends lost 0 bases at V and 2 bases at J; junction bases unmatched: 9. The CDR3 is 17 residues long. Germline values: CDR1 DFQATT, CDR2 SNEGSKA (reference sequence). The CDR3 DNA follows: TGCAGTGCTAGAGATCGTCAGGCTAGCGGGGGACAAGAGACCCAGTACTTC. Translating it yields CSARDRQASGGQETQYF.

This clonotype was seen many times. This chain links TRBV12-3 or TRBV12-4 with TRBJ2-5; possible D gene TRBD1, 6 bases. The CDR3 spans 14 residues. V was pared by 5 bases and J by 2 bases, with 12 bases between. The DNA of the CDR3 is TGTGCCAGCAGTCCCCTCGGACAGCAAGAGACCCAGTACTTC. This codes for CASSPLGQQETQYF.

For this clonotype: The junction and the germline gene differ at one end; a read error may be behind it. The CDR3 DNA reads as TGTGCCAGCAGTATAGCGGGAGAGACCCAGCACTTC. Residues: CASSIAGETQHF. This sequence joins TRBV12-3 or TRBV12-4 and TRBJ2-5; TRBD2 agrees at 9 bases. The CDR3 contains 12 residues.

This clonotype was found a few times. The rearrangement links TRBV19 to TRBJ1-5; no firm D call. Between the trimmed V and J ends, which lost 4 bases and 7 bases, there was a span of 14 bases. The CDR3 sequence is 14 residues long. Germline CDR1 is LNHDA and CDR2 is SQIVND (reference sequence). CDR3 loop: CASSKVAGWQPQHF. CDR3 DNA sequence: TGTGCCAGTAGTAAGGTGGCGGGTTGGCAGCCCCAGCATTTT.